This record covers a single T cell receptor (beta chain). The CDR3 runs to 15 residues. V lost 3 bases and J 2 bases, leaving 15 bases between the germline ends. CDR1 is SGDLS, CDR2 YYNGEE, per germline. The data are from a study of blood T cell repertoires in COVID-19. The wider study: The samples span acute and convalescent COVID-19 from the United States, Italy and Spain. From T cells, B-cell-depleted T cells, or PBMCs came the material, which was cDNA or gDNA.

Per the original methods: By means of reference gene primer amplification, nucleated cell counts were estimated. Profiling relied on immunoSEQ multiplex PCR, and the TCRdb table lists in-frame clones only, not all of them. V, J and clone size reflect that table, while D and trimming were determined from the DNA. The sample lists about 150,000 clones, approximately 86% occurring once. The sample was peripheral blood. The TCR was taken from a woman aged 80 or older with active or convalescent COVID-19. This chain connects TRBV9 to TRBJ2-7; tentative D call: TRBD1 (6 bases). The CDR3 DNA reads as TGTGCCAGCAGCGCCCAACCACAGGGAACCTACGAGCAGTACTTC. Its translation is CASSAQPQGTYEQYF.